A single sample is the source of the 26 T cell receptor beta chains below, sequenced in a study of cytomegalovirus exposure and HLA in healthy donors. Data came from immunoSEQ multiplex PCR; TCRdb stores just in-frame clones and leaves some out. The sample includes roughly 67,000 clones, 90% to 95% of them seen just once. The specimen sequenced was PBMCs. The receptor set was obtained from a man aged 18 to 30 in good health and CMV-seronegative.

This clone was recorded once. The chain employs TRBV30 and TRBJ1-1; weak D call: TRBD1 (5 bases). The CDR3 extends over 12 amino acids. Trimming took off 5 bases at V and 2 bases at J, with 9 bases between the two ends. Germline V gene lookup returns CDR1 GTSNPN and CDR2 SVGIG (reference sequence). CDR3: CAWDRDNTEAFF. The DNA for the CDR3 is TGTGCCTGGGACAGAGACAACACTGAAGCTTTCTTT. The entire variable domain, with the rest obtained from reference TRBV30 and TRBJ1-1, is as follows: SQTIHQWPATLVQPVGSPLSLECTVEGTSNPNLYWYRQAAGRGLQLLFYSVGIGQISSEVPQNLSASRPQDRQFILSSKKLLLSDSGFYLCAWDRDNTEAFFGQGTRLTVV.

The CDR3 coding sequence is TGTGCCAGCAGTTTATATCTTAACTATGGCTACACCTTC. Translated, it gives CASSLYLNYGYTF. The rearrangement uses TRBV28 and TRBJ1-2; no definite D call. The germline gives CDR1 MDHEN, CDR2 SYDVKM. CDR3 length equals 13 residues. Trimming cost V 1 base and J 1 base, with 4 bases left between them.

The chain has TRBV7-2 and TRBJ2-1; D possibly corresponds to TRBD1 (6 bases). Trimming pared 4 bases from V and 2 bases from J, leaving 15 bases between. The CDR3 runs 16 residues. Germline V lookup: CDR1 SGHTA, CDR2 FQGNSA. In DNA, the CDR3 is TGTGCCAGCAGCTCCGCCGCCAGGGGCACCTACAATGAGCAGTTCTTC. It is translated as CASSSAARGTYNEQFF.

The rearrangement links TRBV16 to TRBJ2-1, with 8 bases that match TRBD1. The J segment lost 6 bases and the V segment lost 5 bases, leaving 3 bases of the junction unmatched. The germline V gene encodes CDR1 KGHSY and CDR2 FQNENV. The CDR3 sequence is 13 residues long. The CDR3 coding sequence is TGTGCCAGCAGCTCCGGACAGGGCAATGAGCAGTTCTTC. Protein product: CASSSGQGNEQFF.

The rearrangement uses TRBV6-5 and TRBJ2-1; no firm D call. This CDR3 contains 15 residues. The germline gives CDR1 MNHEY, CDR2 SVGAGI. Trimming took off 4 bases at V and 0 bases at J, with 10 bases between the two ends. The CDR3 nucleotides are TGTGCCAGCAGTTTCGACAATCCCTCCTACAATGAGCAGTTCTTC. This sequence encodes CASSFDNPSYNEQFF.

The rearrangement joins TRBV29-1 to TRBJ1-1; 7 bases map to TRBD1. V lost 6 bases, J lost 4 bases, and 8 bases stayed unmatched. CDR3 size: 13 residues. Germline CDR1 and CDR2: SQVTM and ANQGSEA. CDR3 in DNA: TGCAGCGTGGGAACAGGGGTCTTCACTGAAGCTTTCTTT. Protein product: CSVGTGVFTEAFF.

This chain connects TRBV28 to TRBJ1-2; 10 bases match TRBD1. The V gene end was trimmed by 6 bases and the J gene end by 4 bases; junction bases not matched to a gene: 8. CDR1 and CDR2 (germline): MDHEN, SYDVKM. CDR3 length: 15 residues. This CDR3 reads CASRTPGTGVYGYTF. CDR3 in DNA: TGTGCCAGCAGGACCCCCGGGACAGGGGTCTATGGCTACACCTTC.

The V and J genes are TRBV7-3 and TRBJ1-2; 8 bases line up with TRBD1. Germline V gives CDR1 SGHTA, CDR2 FQGTGA. CDR3 length: 15 amino acids. V lost 5 bases and J lost 8; bases outside the gene matches: 13. CDR3 loop: CASSPRTGGDGGYTF. The CDR3, as DNA: TGTGCCAGCAGCCCCCGAACAGGGGGGGATGGAGGCTACACCTTC. Full variable domain (outside the CDR3, taken from reference TRBV7-3 and TRBJ1-2): GAGVSQTPSNKVTEKGKYVELRCDPISGHTALYWYRQSLGQGPEFLIYFQGTGAADDSGLPNDRFFAVRPEGSVSTLKIQRTERGDSAVYLCASSPRTGGDGGYTFGSGTRLTVV.

The rearrangement joins TRBV7-2 to TRBJ2-7, with TRBD2 matching 9 bases. Per the germline V gene, CDR1 is SGHTA and CDR2 is FQGNSA. Losses at the gene ends were 2 bases for V and 4 bases for J; bases not matched to a gene: 12. The CDR3 is 17 amino acids. Here the CDR3 reads CASSLRGAGGSGYEQYF. The CDR3 region has the DNA TGTGCCAGCAGCTTACGAGGAGCGGGAGGCTCCGGATACGAGCAGTACTTC.

This rearrangement joins TRBV2 to TRBJ2-6; D gene ambiguous. CDR1 and CDR2 (germline): SNHLY, FYNNEI. The CDR3 extends over 14 amino acids. The V gene lost 2 bases and the J gene lost 2 bases, with 4 bases spanning the gap. This CDR3 reads CASSESPGANVLTF. The CDR3 nucleotides read TGTGCCAGCAGTGAATCTCCTGGGGCCAACGTCCTGACTTTC.

The chain uses TRBV7-2 and TRBJ2-7, with D unclear. CDR1 SGHTA and CDR2 FQGNSA come from the germline V gene. Trimming took off 0 bases at V and 1 base at J, with 7 bases between the two ends. This CDR3 is 14 amino acids long. The CDR3 loop is CASSLAVASYEQYF. CDR3 in DNA: TGTGCCAGCAGCTTAGCGGTTGCGTCCTACGAGCAGTACTTC.

The V and J genes are TRBV11-2 and TRBJ2-1, with D perhaps matching TRBD1 (5 bases). The CDR3 has 14 residues. The germline V and J ends were trimmed by 8 bases and 6 bases, with 17 bases remaining between them. Germline assignment: CDR1 SGHAT and CDR2 FQNNGV. CDR3 DNA: TGTGCCAGCTCGGTCGGGCAGGGTTCCAATGAGCAGTTCTTC. It codes for CASSVGQGSNEQFF.

This chain connects TRBV4-3 to TRBJ2-1; 9 positions match TRBD2. Germline V gene data show CDR1 as LGHNA and CDR2 as YSLEER. This CDR3 has 15 residues. With 6 bases clipped from V and 9 bases from J, the junction kept 12 bases outside the gene matches. The CDR3 DNA sequence: TGCGCCAGCAGTAGAATGCGGGAGGGTTGGACTGAGCAGTTCTTC. Translation: CASSRMREGWTEQFF.

The rearrangement uses TRBV7-6 and TRBJ1-2; D is uncertain. The CDR3 has 13 residues. Trimming stripped 0 bases from V and 5 bases from J, with 7 bases between. Germline V gives CDR1 SGHVS, CDR2 FNYEAQ. The CDR3 DNA reads as TGTGCCAGCAGCTTAGCATATTCGTATGGCTACACCTTC. Amino acids: CASSLAYSYGYTF.

V usage is TRBV6-1 and J usage is TRBJ1-4; possibly TRBD1 for D (6 bases). The CDR3 extends over 16 amino acids. V was trimmed by 4 bases and J by 0 bases, leaving 12 bases between them. Germline V gives CDR1 MNHNS, CDR2 SASEGT. The CDR3 sequence: CASSADSHSTNEKLFF. The CDR3 nucleotides read TGTGCCAGCAGTGCGGACAGCCATTCAACTAATGAAAAACTGTTTTTT.

The chain couples TRBV7-2 to TRBJ2-7; D gene ambiguous. The CDR3 runs 12 residues. Deletions cut 1 base from V and 4 bases from J, with 5 bases between. Germline values: CDR1 SGHTA, CDR2 FQGNSA. Here the CDR3 DNA reads TGTGCCAGCAGCTTAGTGCGGTACGAGCAGTACTTC. Its translation is CASSLVRYEQYF.

The rearrangement links TRBV30 to TRBJ2-3, with a weak D call TRBD2 (6 bases). The V end lost 5 bases, the J end lost 0 bases, and 12 bases lay between the germline ends. The germline V gene has CDR1 GTSNPN and CDR2 SVGIG (reference sequence). This CDR3 has 14 amino acids. In DNA, the CDR3 is TGTGCCTGGGCCCGGGACTTCAGCACAGATACGCAGTATTTT. Amino acids: CAWARDFSTDTQYF. The full variable domain, in which reference TRBV30 and TRBJ2-3 provide the parts outside the CDR3, is SQTIHQWPATLVQPVGSPLSLECTVEGTSNPNLYWYRQAAGRGLQLLFYSVGIGQISSEVPQNLSASRPQDRQFILSSKKLLLSDSGFYLCAWARDFSTDTQYFGPGTRLTVL.

The chain couples TRBV27 to TRBJ2-1, with 9 bases that match TRBD2. Germline loops: CDR1 MNHEY, CDR2 SMNVEV (reference sequence). J was trimmed by 1 base and V by 2 bases; bases with no gene match: 3. CDR3 length equals 16 residues. CDR3 residues: CASSLGSGRSYNEQFF. The CDR3, as DNA: TGTGCCAGCAGTTTAGGGAGCGGGAGGTCCTACAATGAGCAGTTCTTC.

The genes are TRBV5-1 and TRBJ1-3, with D uncertain. CDR3 length equals 13 residues. Germline values: CDR1 SGHRS, CDR2 YFSETQ. Trimming took 1 base from V and 0 from J, leaving 2 bases between them. The CDR3: CASSLHSGNTIYF. CDR3 nucleotide sequence: TGCGCCAGCAGCTTGCACTCTGGAAACACCATATATTTT.

The DNA of the CDR3 is TGTGCCAGCAGCTTACAGGTGAGCCTGAACACTGAAGCTTTCTTT. Its translation: CASSLQVSLNTEAFF. This rearrangement joins TRBV7-8 to TRBJ1-1; no firm D call. Germline assignment: CDR1 SGHVS and CDR2 FQNEAQ. With 2 bases removed from V and 0 bases from J, the gap between germline ends came to 10 bases. There are 15 residues in the CDR3.

This chain links TRBV2 with TRBJ2-7; 8 bases align to TRBD1. The CDR3 consists of 14 residues. The germline CDR1 and CDR2 sequences are SNHLY and FYNNEI. V shed 8 bases, J shed 5 bases, and the junction held 11 bases outside the gene matches. CDR3 sequence (DNA): TGTGCCAGCGGGGGTTCATGGACAGGGAACGAGCAGTACTTC. As protein: CASGGSWTGNEQYF.

This clone is a singleton in its sample. The chain joins TRBV7-2 to TRBJ1-5, with TRBD1 matching over 7 bases. The CDR3 loop spans 15 amino acids. The germline CDR1 and CDR2 sequences are SGHTA and FQGNSA. V lost 5 bases and J lost 7; bases outside the gene matches: 11. The CDR3 coding sequence is TGTGCCAGCAGCGTACTACAGGGGTTCCAACAGCCCCAGCATTTT. It is translated as CASSVLQGFQQPQHF.

The chain carries TRBV6-1 and TRBJ2-6; D is perhaps TRBD1 (5 bases). CDR3 length: 15 residues. The ends were cut back, 6 bases at V and 0 bases at J, with 9 bases in the middle. The germline V gene has CDR1 MNHNS and CDR2 SASEGT. The CDR3 region has the DNA TGTGCCAGCAGGGCGGACACCTCTGGGGCCAACGTCCTGACTTTC. Translated, it gives CASRADTSGANVLTF.

Points on this clone: Its ends do not fully match the called genes, so a read error is possible. The rearrangement links TRBV28 to TRBJ2-7, with TRBD2 identical over 8 bases. Germline V CDR1 and CDR2: MDHEN, SYDVKM. This CDR3 has 16 residues. CDR3 in amino acids: CASRFPGTSKPYEQYF. The CDR3 bases are TGTGCCAGCCGTTTCCCCGGGACTAGTAAACCTTACGAGCAGTACTTC.

The chain links TRBV15 to TRBJ2-1; 7 bases line up with TRBD1. The CDR3 sequence is 14 residues long. Per germline, CDR1 LNHNV and CDR2 YYDKDF (reference sequence). Trimming removed 6 bases from V and 14 bases from J; junction bases left unmatched: 16. The CDR3 reads CATSPRPVGGQEFF. The CDR3 DNA sequence: TGTGCCACCAGTCCCCGTCCTGTAGGGGGCCAGGAGTTCTTC.

The J gene is TRBJ1-4, the V gene TRBV27, with D possibly TRBD1 on 5 matching bases. CDR1 and CDR2 (germline): MNHEY, SMNVEV (reference sequence). CDR3 length: 15 residues. Deletions cut 5 bases from V and 5 bases from J, with 15 bases between. This CDR3 reads CASSGTWGENEKLFF. The CDR3 bases are TGTGCCAGCAGTGGGACTTGGGGCGAGAATGAAAAACTGTTTTTT.